This T cell receptor beta chain was recovered during a study of technical replicates of blood from several donors (dated 2017 in TCRdb). V is pared back by 0 bases and J by 7 bases, with 14 bases lying between the germline termini. CDR1 SGDLS and CDR2 YYNGEE are derived from the germline V gene. The CDR3 spans 15 residues, from the cysteine through the phenylalanine. The CDR3 DNA has 45 bases and is translated from base 1. Concerning this clone: What antigen it recognizes has not been identified. Per-nucleotide qualities are absent, and no much larger clonotype sits a single base away.

To prepare the library, the immunoSEQ multiplex PCR assay was applied. TCRdb obtained this table from immuneACCESS and retained in-frame rearrangements with V and J assigned. These tables miss some clones; where compared with another copy, unresolved V genes account for less than half of the shortfall, and the remainder is unexplained. The sample table contains about 94,000 clones; only one count was recorded for 95% of them. The top ten clonotypes cover roughly 0.21% of the sample. What was sequenced was T cells isolated from PBMCs. The chain links TRBV9 with TRBJ2-1, with no confidently assigned D gene. This TCR was recovered from a human donor in good health. CDR3 loop: CASSVAPLPTNEQFF. The DNA reads as follows: TGTGCCAGCAGCGTAGCCCCTCTCCCGACAAATGAGCAGTTCTTC.